This TCR beta chain was captured by sequencing in a study of blood T cell repertoires in COVID-19 (dated by TCRdb to about 2020). With regard to the full study: Samples from collaborators originated in the United States, Italy and Spain and spanned both the acute and convalescent phases of COVID-19. Subjects who had been exposed to COVID-19, were actively infected with it, or had recovered from it provided the deeply sampled blood TCRbeta repertoires that made up the dataset. The repertoires were made available in a free public database intended to serve as a resource for research on the immune response to SARS-CoV-2. Nearly every sample came with metadata listing a de-identified subject ID, COVID-19 status, age in years and sex. Where HLA class I and class II types were available, the types were taken from metadata supplied by the sample provider, not from assay-based typing. The prospective study material was composed of cDNA or gDNA derived from T cells, B-cell-depleted T cells, or PBMCs. The samples were drawn from the first 160 participants of the ongoing ImmuneRACE study and from under 1,500 subjects provided by 6 global collaborators. The research as a whole found: The amount of clinical and demographic metadata varied by source and participant and was provided uncurated.

Enrolling through a virtual design, the prospective study's participants ranged in age from about 18 to 100 years and lived across about two dozen United States geographic areas. Cohort assignment in the prospective study relied on participant-reported clinical history from a screening survey and a study questionnaire. Mobile phlebotomists in the prospective study collected whole blood, serum and a nasopharyngeal or oropharyngeal swab from every participant. Prospective study participants could optionally give additional blood draws and questionnaires over a roughly 2-month period. Before DNA extraction, prospective study blood samples were shipped either frozen or at room temperature. Comments on this clone: This receptor's antigen is unknown. No base quality values were provided; no much bigger clone lies one nucleotide off.

The CDR3 numbers 11 residues from cysteine through phenylalanine. The sequence is cut down to CDR3 DNA, 33 bases in frame from base 1. V was cut back by 8 bases and J by 9 bases, leaving a gap of 14 bases between them. As encoded in the germline V gene (reference sequence), CDR1 is LGHDT while CDR2 is YNNKEL. The immunoSEQ Assay, a bias-controlled multiplex PCR, was used to amplify TCRbeta CDR3 regions from genomic DNA. Per the source publication's procedure: The number of nucleated cells in each sample was estimated by amplification of reference gene primers within the assay. To quantify the absolute abundance of each unique TCRbeta CDR3 rearrangement, sequence reads were collapsed and filtered. Productive Simpson clonality was computed per sample as the square root of Simpson's diversity index over productive rearrangements. As stored in TCRdb, this immuneACCESS dataset retains in-frame rearrangements with V and J assigned. A fraction of the clones does not appear; measured against another copy, unresolved V genes explain less than half of the discrepancy, and the remainder lacks a known reason. Clonal size and the V and J genes are those of that table, whereas D and trimming came from the DNA. The sample data list approximately 260,000 clones, and 87% of these were observed just once. The top ten clones comprise roughly 6% of the sample.

The sequencing input was PBMCs or T cells enriched from blood (not recorded which). The clonotype was recovered from a woman aged 25-40 years with acute COVID-19. The chain is assembled from TRBV3-1 (or the pseudogene TRBV3-2) and TRBJ2-7, with the D gene not clear enough to name. The CDR3 protein sequence reads: CASSSAVGQYF. The sequenced DNA: TGTGCCAGCTCGTCCGCGGTAGGGCAGTACTTC.